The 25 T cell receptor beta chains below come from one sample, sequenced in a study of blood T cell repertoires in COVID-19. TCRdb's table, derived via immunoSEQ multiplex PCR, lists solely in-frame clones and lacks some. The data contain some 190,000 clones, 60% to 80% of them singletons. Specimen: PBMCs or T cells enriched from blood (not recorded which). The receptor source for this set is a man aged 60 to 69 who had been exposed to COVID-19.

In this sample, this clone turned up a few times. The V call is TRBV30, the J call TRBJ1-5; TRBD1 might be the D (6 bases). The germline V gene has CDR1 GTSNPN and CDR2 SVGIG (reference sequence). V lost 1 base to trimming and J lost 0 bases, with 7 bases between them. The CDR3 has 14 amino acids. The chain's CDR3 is CAWSAGASNQPQHF. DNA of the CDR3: TGTGCCTGGAGTGCAGGGGCTAGCAATCAGCCCCAGCATTTT.

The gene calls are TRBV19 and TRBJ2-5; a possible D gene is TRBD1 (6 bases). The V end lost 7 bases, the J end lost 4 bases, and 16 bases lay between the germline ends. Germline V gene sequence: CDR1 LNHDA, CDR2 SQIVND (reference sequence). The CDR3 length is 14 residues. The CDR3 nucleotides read TGTGCCAGTAAGGTCCAGGGGAGCGTAGAGACCCAGTACTTC. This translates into CASKVQGSVETQYF. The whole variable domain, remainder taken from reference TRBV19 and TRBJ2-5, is DGGITQSPKYLFRKEGQNVTLSCEQNLNHDAMYWYRQDPGQGLRLIYYSQIVNDFQKGDIAEGYSVSREKKESFPLTVTSAQKNPTAFYLCASKVQGSVETQYFGPGTRLLVL.

As DNA, the CDR3 is TGTGCCAGCACAAGAGGGCTAGCGGGAAACACCGGGGAGCTGTTTTTT. Protein sequence: CASTRGLAGNTGELFF. The rearrangement joins TRBV25-1 to TRBJ2-2; 9 positions match TRBD2. The CDR3 has 16 residues. Germline V lookup: CDR1 MGHDK, CDR2 SYGVNS. Germline trimming cut 7 bases from V and 2 bases from J; bases unmatched to any gene: 8.

The CDR3 DNA sequence: TGTGCCAGCAGCTTAAGGTCCGGGACTGGGACCTACGAGCAGTACTTC. The encoded protein is CASSLRSGTGTYEQYF. The V gene is TRBV7-2, the J gene TRBJ2-7, with D perhaps TRBD2 (6 bases). CDR1 and CDR2 from the germline V gene are SGHTA and FQGNSA. V lost 2 bases and J lost 2, with 16 bases in between. The CDR3 runs to 16 residues.

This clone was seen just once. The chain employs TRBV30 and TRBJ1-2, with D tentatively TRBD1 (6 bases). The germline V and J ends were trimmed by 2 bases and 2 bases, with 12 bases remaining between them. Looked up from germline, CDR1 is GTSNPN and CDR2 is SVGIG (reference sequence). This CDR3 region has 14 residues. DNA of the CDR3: TGTGCCTGGAGTCCTCAGGGGTTGAACTATGGCTACACCTTC. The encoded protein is CAWSPQGLNYGYTF.

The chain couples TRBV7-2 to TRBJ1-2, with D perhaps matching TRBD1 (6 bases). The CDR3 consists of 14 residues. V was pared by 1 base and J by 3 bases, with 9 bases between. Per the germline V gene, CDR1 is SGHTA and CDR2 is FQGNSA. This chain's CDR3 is CASSLVAGDYGYTF. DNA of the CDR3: TGTGCCAGCAGCTTAGTAGCAGGGGACTATGGCTACACCTTC.

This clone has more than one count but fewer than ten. CDR3 coding DNA: TGTGCCAGCAGCCTACAGGGCCCTCAATGGCCCCAGCATTTT. Residues: CASSLQGPQWPQHF. The V call is TRBV6-5, the J call TRBJ1-5, with D perhaps TRBD1 (6 bases). Trimming stripped 6 bases from V and 9 bases from J, with 18 bases between. CDR3 size: 14 residues. Germline CDR1 MNHEY, CDR2 SVGAGI.

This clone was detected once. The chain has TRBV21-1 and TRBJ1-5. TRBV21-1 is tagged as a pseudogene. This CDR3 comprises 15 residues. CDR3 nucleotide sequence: TGTGCCAGAAACCGGAGGGGCGGGGGCAATCAGCCCCAGCATTTT. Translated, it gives CARNRRGGGNQPQHF.

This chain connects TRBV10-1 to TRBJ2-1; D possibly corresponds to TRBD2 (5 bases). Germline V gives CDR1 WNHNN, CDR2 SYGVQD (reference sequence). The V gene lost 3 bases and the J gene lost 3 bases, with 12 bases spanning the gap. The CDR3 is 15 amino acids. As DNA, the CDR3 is TGCGCCAGCAGTGATAGGGCAGGAGGCTACAATGAGCAGTTCTTC. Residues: CASSDRAGGYNEQFF.

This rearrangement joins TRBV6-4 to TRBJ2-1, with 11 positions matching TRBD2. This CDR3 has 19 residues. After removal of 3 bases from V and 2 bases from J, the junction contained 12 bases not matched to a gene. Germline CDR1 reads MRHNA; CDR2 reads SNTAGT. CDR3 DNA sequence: TGTGCCAGCAGTGAAACTAGCGGGAGTACTCCGGGCGCCTACAATGAGCAGTTCTTC. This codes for CASSETSGSTPGAYNEQFF.

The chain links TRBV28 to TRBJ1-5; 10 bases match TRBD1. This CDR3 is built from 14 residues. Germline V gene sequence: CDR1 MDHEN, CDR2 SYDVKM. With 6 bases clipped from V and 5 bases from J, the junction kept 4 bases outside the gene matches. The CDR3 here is CASRDGTGDQPQHF. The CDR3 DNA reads TGTGCCAGCAGGGACGGGACAGGGGATCAGCCCCAGCATTTT. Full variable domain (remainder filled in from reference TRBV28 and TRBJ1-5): DVKVTQSSRYLVKRTGEKVFLECVQDMDHENMFWYRQDPGLGLRLIYFSYDVKMKEKGDIPEGYSVSREKKERFSLILESASTNQTSMYLCASRDGTGDQPQHFGDGTRLSIL.

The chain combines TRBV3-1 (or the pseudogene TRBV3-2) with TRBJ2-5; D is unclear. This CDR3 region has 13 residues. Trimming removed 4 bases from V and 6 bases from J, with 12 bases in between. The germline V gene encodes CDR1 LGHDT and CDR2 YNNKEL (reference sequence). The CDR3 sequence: CASSPRQSQTQYF. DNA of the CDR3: TGTGCCAGCAGCCCCCGCCAGTCCCAGACCCAGTACTTC.

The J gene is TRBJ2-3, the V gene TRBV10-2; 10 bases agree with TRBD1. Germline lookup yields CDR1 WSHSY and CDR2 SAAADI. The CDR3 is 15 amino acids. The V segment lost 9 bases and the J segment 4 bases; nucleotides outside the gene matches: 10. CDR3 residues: CARNPRQGAPDTQYF. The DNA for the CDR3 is TGCGCCAGGAACCCAAGACAGGGGGCCCCAGATACGCAGTATTTT.

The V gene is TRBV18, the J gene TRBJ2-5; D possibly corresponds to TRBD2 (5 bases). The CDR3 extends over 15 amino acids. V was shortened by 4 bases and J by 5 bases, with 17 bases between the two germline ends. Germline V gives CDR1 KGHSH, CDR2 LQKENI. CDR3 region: CASSLTSDFRETQYF. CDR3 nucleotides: TGTGCCAGCTCACTAACATCGGACTTTCGGGAGACCCAGTACTTC. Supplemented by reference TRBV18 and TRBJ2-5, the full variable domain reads NAGVMQNPRHLVRRRGQEARLRCSPMKGHSHVYWYRQLPEEGLKFMVYLQKENIIDESGMPKERFSAEFPKEGPSILRIQQVVRGDSAAYFCASSLTSDFRETQYFGPGTRLLVL.

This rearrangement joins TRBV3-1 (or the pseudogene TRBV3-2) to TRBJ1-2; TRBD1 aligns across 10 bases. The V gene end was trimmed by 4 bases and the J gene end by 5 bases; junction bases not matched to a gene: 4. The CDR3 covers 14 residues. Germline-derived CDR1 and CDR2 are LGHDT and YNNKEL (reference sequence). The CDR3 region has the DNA TGTGCCAGCAGCCGCGGACAGGGGGATTATGGCTACACCTTC. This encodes CASSRGQGDYGYTF.

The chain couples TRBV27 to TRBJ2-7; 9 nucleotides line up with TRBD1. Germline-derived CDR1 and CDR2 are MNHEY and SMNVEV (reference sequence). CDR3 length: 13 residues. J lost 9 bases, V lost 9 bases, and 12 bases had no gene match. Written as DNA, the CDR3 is TGTGCCAGTGCGGGACAGGGAGCCGTAGGGCAGTACTTC. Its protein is CASAGQGAVGQYF.

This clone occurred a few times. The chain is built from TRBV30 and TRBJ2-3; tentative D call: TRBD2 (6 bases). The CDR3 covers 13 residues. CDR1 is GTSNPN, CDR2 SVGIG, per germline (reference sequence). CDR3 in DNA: TGTGGCGGGACTCGTGGAGCTATGGATACGCAGTATTTT. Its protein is CGGTRGAMDTQYF.

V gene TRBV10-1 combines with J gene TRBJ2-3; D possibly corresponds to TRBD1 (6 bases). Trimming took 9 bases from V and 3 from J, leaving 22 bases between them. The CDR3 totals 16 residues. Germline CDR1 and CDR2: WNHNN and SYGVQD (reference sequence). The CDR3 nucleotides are TGCGCCAGGGGGACAAAACAGGGTCTCCGTACAGATACGCAGTATTTT. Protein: CARGTKQGLRTDTQYF.

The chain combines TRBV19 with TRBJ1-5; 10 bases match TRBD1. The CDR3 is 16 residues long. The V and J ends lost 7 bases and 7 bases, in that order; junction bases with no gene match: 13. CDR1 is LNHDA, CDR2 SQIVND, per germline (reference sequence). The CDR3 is CASTPPRDRGRQPQHF. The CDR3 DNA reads TGTGCCAGTACTCCCCCCCGGGACAGGGGACGACAGCCCCAGCATTTT.

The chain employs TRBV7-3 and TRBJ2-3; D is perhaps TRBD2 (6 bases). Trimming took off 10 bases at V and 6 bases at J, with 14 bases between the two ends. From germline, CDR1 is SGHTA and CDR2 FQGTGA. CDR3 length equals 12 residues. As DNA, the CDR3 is TGTGCCACCGGGACTCATCCGGATACGCAGTATTTT. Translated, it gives CATGTHPDTQYF.

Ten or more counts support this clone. CDR3 loop: CASSFPGTGEQYF. CDR3 nucleotide sequence: TGTGCCAGCAGTTTCCCCGGGACAGGCGAACAGTATTTT. The rearrangement links TRBV27 to TRBJ2-3; 8 nucleotides align to TRBD1. The CDR3 is 13 amino acids. With V trimmed by 3 bases and J by 12 bases, 8 bases remained unmatched. CDR1 and CDR2 (germline): MNHEY, SMNVEV (reference sequence).

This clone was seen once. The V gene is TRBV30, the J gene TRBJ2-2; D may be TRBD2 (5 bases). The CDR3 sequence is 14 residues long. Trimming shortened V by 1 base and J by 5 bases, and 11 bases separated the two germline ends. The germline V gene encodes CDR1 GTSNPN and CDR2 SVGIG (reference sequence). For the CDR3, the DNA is TGTGCCTGGAGTGCCCGGACTGGAACCGGGGAGCTGTTTTTT. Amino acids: CAWSARTGTGELFF.

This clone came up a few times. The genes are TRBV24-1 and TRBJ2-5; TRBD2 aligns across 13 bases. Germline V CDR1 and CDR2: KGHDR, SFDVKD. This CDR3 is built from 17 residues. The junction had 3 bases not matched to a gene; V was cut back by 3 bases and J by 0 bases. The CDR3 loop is CATSDLGTSGNQETQYF. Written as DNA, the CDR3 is TGTGCCACCAGTGATCTAGGGACTAGCGGGAACCAAGAGACCCAGTACTTC.

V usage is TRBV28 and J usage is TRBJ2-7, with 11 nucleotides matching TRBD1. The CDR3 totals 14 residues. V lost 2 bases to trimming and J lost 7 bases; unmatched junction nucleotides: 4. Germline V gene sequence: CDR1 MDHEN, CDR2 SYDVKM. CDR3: CASSLGQGAGEQYF. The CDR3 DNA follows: TGTGCCAGCAGTTTAGGACAGGGGGCTGGGGAGCAGTACTTC.

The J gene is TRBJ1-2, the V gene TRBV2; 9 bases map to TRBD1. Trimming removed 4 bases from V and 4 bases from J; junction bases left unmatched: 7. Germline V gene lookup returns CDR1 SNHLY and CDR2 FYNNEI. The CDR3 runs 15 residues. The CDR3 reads CASSALQGASYGYTF. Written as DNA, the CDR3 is TGTGCCAGCAGTGCCTTACAGGGGGCAAGCTATGGCTACACCTTC.